This TCR beta chain was recovered during a study of blood T cells in healthy people across ages. The V gene end was trimmed by 6 bases and the J gene end by 8 bases; junction bases not matched to a gene: 15. This CDR3 contains 16 residues. The second PCR ran roughly 7 to 12 cycles with a sample-barcoded 5' primer and J-beta primers. TCRdb passed the 5' RACE reads through MiXCR, listing each CDR3 protein once. Of 1.5 million to 2 million distinct CDR3 sequences in the sample, around half were seen once. This sequence was found in a middle-aged woman in good health. The chain is built from TRBV12-3 or TRBV12-4 and TRBJ1-2; 10 bases agree with TRBD1. The sequenced sample consisted of blood. CDR3 nucleotide sequence: TGTGCCAGCAGCCCGAATCGACAAGGGACAGGGGAGGGCTACACCTTC. Translating gives CASSPNRQGTGEGYTF.